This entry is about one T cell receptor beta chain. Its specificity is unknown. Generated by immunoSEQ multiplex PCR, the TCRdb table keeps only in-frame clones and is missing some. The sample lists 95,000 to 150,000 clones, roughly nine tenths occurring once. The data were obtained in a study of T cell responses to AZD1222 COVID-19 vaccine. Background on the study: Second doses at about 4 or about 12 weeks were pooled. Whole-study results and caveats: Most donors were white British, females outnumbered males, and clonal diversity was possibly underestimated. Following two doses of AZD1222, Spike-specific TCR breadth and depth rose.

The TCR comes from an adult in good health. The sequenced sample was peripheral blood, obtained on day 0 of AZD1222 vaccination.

The CDR3 bases are TGTGCCAGCAGTCCGGTCCAACGAAATCAGCCCCAGCATTTT. Protein sequence: CASSPVQRNQPQHF. This chain connects TRBV6-5 to TRBJ1-5, with D unresolved. V was pared by 5 bases and J by 4 bases, with 12 bases between. The CDR3 sequence is 14 residues long. Germline V gene data show CDR1 as MNHEY and CDR2 as SVGAGI.